These 19 T cell receptor beta chains originate from one sample sequenced in a study of blood T cell repertoires in COVID-19. Clones were read by immunoSEQ multiplex PCR, and TCRdb kept only the in-frame ones, dropping some. The sample has some 160,000 clones; 80% to 90% are singletons. The sequenced material came from peripheral blood. All receptors come from a woman of 80 years or more with acute or convalescent COVID-19.

V and J are TRBV28 and TRBJ1-2; D uncertain. CDR1 and CDR2 (germline): MDHEN, SYDVKM. The ends were cut back, 3 bases at V and 8 bases at J, with 13 bases in the middle. The CDR3 is 13 amino acids. CDR3 in DNA: TGTGCCAGCAGTTTCGCCTCCATGAGGGGCTACACCTTC. It encodes CASSFASMRGYTF.

The chain employs TRBV4-3 and TRBJ2-7; D is perhaps TRBD2 (5 bases). The V gene's germline CDR1 is LGHNA and CDR2 YSLEER. The germline V and J ends were trimmed by 4 bases and 1 base, with 23 bases remaining between them. This CDR3 comprises 18 residues. CDR3 sequence (DNA): TGCGCCAGCAGCCCATGGCTGGGGAGTCCCGGCATTTCCTACGAGCAGTACTTC. It translates to CASSPWLGSPGISYEQYF.

The chain carries TRBV5-5 and TRBJ1-5; D is unclear. Germline V lookup: CDR1 SGHKS, CDR2 YYEKEE (reference sequence). The CDR3 is made up of 15 amino acids. Trimming removed 0 bases from V and 2 bases from J, with 9 bases in between. The CDR3 loop is CASSLAGVGNQPQHF. The CDR3 DNA follows: TGTGCCAGCAGCTTGGCCGGGGTCGGCAATCAGCCCCAGCATTTT.

The CDR3: CASSQGGNQPQHF. In nucleotides, the CDR3 is TGTGCCAGTAGCCAGGGCGGCAATCAGCCCCAGCATTTT. The chain carries TRBV19 and TRBJ1-5; D possibly corresponds to TRBD1 (5 bases). The CDR3 sequence is 13 residues long. Germline V gene sequence: CDR1 LNHDA, CDR2 SQIVND (reference sequence). Trimming left V 6 bases short and J 2 bases short, with 8 bases between.

This rearrangement joins TRBV10-3 to TRBJ2-7, with a possible D match to TRBD1 (6 bases). The V end lost 6 bases, the J end lost 0 bases, and 12 bases lay between the germline ends. The CDR3 has 14 amino acids. The germline gives CDR1 ENHRY, CDR2 SYGVKD. CDR3 protein: CAIRDSVSSYEQYF. CDR3 nucleotides: TGTGCCATCAGGGACAGCGTCAGCTCCTACGAGCAGTACTTC.

The sample holds one count of this clone. The genes are TRBV7-9 and TRBJ2-7, with D tentatively TRBD1 (5 bases). Trimming pared 5 bases from V and 3 bases from J, leaving 8 bases between. The CDR3 extends over 12 amino acids. Germline CDR1 SEHNR, CDR2 FQNEAQ (reference sequence). CDR3 residues: CASSLQGYEQYF. CDR3 in DNA: TGTGCCAGCAGCCTCCAGGGCTACGAGCAGTACTTC.

This chain uses TRBV28 with TRBJ2-5; no firm D call. Germline V gene data show CDR1 as MDHEN and CDR2 as SYDVKM. This CDR3 has 11 amino acids. The V gene lost 6 bases and the J gene lost 2 bases, with 4 bases spanning the gap. CDR3 region: CASSTQETQYF. The CDR3 coding sequence is TGTGCCAGCAGCACACAAGAGACCCAGTACTTC.

The chain uses TRBV7-8 and TRBJ2-6, with D possibly matching TRBD1 (5 bases). V was clipped by 3 bases and J by 0 bases, with 9 bases between them. CDR1 is SGHVS, CDR2 FQNEAQ, per germline. The length of the CDR3 is 16 residues. The DNA of the CDR3 is TGTGCCAGCAGCTTGGAAGGGGCCTCTGGGGCCAACGTCCTGACTTTC. As protein: CASSLEGASGANVLTF.

V is TRBV3-1 (or the pseudogene TRBV3-2) and J is TRBJ2-7; TRBD2 aligns across 11 bases. The length of the CDR3 is 16 residues. V shed 0 bases, J shed 7 bases, and the junction held 8 bases outside the gene matches. Looked up from germline, CDR1 is LGHDT and CDR2 is YNNKEL (reference sequence). In nucleotides, the CDR3 is TGTGCCAGCAGCCAAGAGTATGGGACTAGCGGAGATGAGCAGTACTTC. This translates into CASSQEYGTSGDEQYF.

This chain connects TRBV2 to TRBJ1-5; the D is unclear. Germline values: CDR1 SNHLY, CDR2 FYNNEI. V gave up 3 bases and J gave up 4 bases, with 13 bases separating them. This CDR3 has 15 residues. CDR3 DNA: TGTGCCAGCAGTGATTGGCCCAGAGGAAATCAGCCCCAGCATTTT. It yields the protein CASSDWPRGNQPQHF.

This clone turned up a few times. CDR3 sequence: CASSDSTRGRTEAFF. The DNA for the CDR3 is TGTGCCAGCAGTGACTCGACACGGGGGAGGACTGAAGCTTTCTTT. This chain uses TRBV6-4 with TRBJ1-1; a weak D match, TRBD1 (5 bases). V was clipped by 0 bases and J by 5 bases, with 13 bases between them. The germline CDR1 and CDR2 sequences are MRHNA and SNTAGT. This CDR3 is built from 15 residues.

V gene TRBV2 combines with J gene TRBJ2-5; unclear D gene. The CDR3 is made up of 16 amino acids. V lost 4 bases, J lost 5 bases, and 20 bases lay in between. The germline V gene has CDR1 SNHLY and CDR2 FYNNEI. The CDR3 sequence is CASSGSRSGSGETQYF. The CDR3 DNA reads as TGTGCCAGCAGTGGATCGCGCTCCGGGTCTGGGGAGACCCAGTACTTC.

The chain links TRBV7-2 to TRBJ2-1; 10 bases are a match to TRBD2. Germline V CDR1 and CDR2: SGHTA, FQGNSA. The ends lost 5 bases at V and 6 bases at J; junction bases unmatched: 13. The CDR3 sequence is 17 residues long. The CDR3 here is CASSLGGASGRVNEQFF. Written as DNA, the CDR3 is TGTGCCAGCAGCCTCGGGGGGGCTAGCGGGAGAGTCAATGAGCAGTTCTTC.

The CDR3 DNA reads as TGTGCCAGCAGTCATTACAGGGATACCACTGAAGCTTTCTTT. As protein: CASSHYRDTTEAFF. This rearrangement joins TRBV6-1 to TRBJ1-1; possibly TRBD1 for D (6 bases). V shed 5 bases and J shed 4 bases, with 14 bases lying between them. CDR3 length: 14 amino acids. Germline lookup yields CDR1 MNHNS and CDR2 SASEGT.

The gene calls are TRBV19 and TRBJ2-1; D possibly corresponds to TRBD1 (6 bases). This CDR3 comprises 15 residues. Germline V gene lookup returns CDR1 LNHDA and CDR2 SQIVND (reference sequence). Deletions cut 8 bases from V and 5 bases from J, with 19 bases between. Here the CDR3 reads CASAILQGSNNEQFF. In DNA, the CDR3 is TGTGCCAGTGCCATACTACAGGGATCCAACAATGAGCAGTTCTTC. The complete variable domain, with remaining parts taken from reference TRBV19 and TRBJ2-1, reads DGGITQSPKYLFRKEGQNVTLSCEQNLNHDAMYWYRQDPGQGLRLIYYSQIVNDFQKGDIAEGYSVSREKKESFPLTVTSAQKNPTAFYLCASAILQGSNNEQFFGPGTRLTVL.

This chain links TRBV6-5 with TRBJ1-1; TRBD1 aligns across 9 bases. After removal of 10 bases from V and 5 bases from J, the junction contained 8 bases not matched to a gene. The CDR3 has 13 amino acids. The V gene's germline CDR1 is MNHEY and CDR2 SVGAGI. The CDR3: CATSRGQGTEAFF. The CDR3 DNA reads as TGTGCCACCTCCCGGGGACAGGGAACTGAAGCTTTCTTT.

This clone appeared once. The gene calls are TRBV21-1 and TRBJ2-4; the table calls TRBD1, which could not be checked here. TRBV21-1 is a known pseudogene. The CDR3 consists of 19 residues. This CDR3 reads CASSKVRTGGFSAKNIQYF. CDR3 DNA sequence: TGTGCCAGCAGCAAAGTAAGGACAGGGGGTTTTTCAGCCAAAAACATTCAGTACTTC.

The rearrangement uses TRBV28 and TRBJ2-1; TRBD2 might be the D (7 bases). Germline V gives CDR1 MDHEN, CDR2 SYDVKM. The V and J ends lost 7 bases and 1 base respectively, with 23 bases between them. CDR3 length: 18 amino acids. CDR3 bases: TGTGCCAGCACCCACTTTAAGGGGGGGGGCTTATCCTACAATGAGCAGTTCTTC. It specifies CASTHFKGGGLSYNEQFF.

Only a few counts were recorded for this clone. This sequence joins TRBV5-8 and TRBJ1-2; 9 positions agree with TRBD1. This CDR3 is 13 amino acids long. Germline trimming cut 4 bases from V and 6 bases from J; bases unmatched to any gene: 4. Germline-derived CDR1 and CDR2 are SGHTS and YDEGEE. The CDR3 protein is CASSVRDRDGYTF. The CDR3 coding sequence is TGTGCCAGCAGCGTCCGGGACAGGGATGGCTACACCTTC.